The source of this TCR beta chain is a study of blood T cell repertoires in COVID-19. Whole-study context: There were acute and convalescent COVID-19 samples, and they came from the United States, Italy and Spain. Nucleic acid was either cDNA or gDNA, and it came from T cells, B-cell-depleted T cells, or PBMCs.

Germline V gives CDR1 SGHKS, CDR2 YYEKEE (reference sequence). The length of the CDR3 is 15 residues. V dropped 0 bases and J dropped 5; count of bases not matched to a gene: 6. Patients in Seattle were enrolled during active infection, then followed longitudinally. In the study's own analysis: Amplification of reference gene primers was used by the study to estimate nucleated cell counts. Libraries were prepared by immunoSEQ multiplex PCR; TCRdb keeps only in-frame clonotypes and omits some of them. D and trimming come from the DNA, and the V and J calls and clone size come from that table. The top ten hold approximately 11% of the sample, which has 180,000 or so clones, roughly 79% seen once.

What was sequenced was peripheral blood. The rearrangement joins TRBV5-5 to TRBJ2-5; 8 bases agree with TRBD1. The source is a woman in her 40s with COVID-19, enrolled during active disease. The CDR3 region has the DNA TGTGCCAGCAGCTTGGCGGACAGGGAAGAGGAGACCCAGTACTTC. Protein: CASSLADREEETQYF. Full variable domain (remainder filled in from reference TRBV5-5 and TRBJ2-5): DAGVTQSPTHLIKTRGQQVTLRCSPISGHKSVSWYQQVLGQGPQFIFQYYEKEERGRGNFPDRFSARQFPNYSSELNVNALLLGDSALYLCASSLADREEETQYFGPGTRLLVL.